A single sample gave rise to the 24 T cell receptor beta chains below, sequenced in a study of technical replicates of blood from a handful of donors. Repertoires were generated with immunoSEQ multiplex PCR, while TCRdb's copy carries only in-frame clones and drops some. The table has around 80,000 clones, 75% to 90% seen once. Sequenced input: T cells isolated from PBMCs. These receptor sequences come from a human donor in good health.

This chain links TRBV30 with TRBJ2-7; D unclear. Deletions cut 5 bases from V and 0 bases from J, with 8 bases between. This CDR3 spans 12 amino acids. The germline V gene has CDR1 GTSNPN and CDR2 SVGIG (reference sequence). This CDR3 is CAWGASSYEQYF. The DNA for the CDR3 is TGTGCCTGGGGAGCAAGCTCCTACGAGCAGTACTTC. Supplemented by reference TRBV30 and TRBJ2-7, the full variable domain reads SQTIHQWPATLVQPVGSPLSLECTVEGTSNPNLYWYRQAAGRGLQLLFYSVGIGQISSEVPQNLSASRPQDRQFILSSKKLLLSDSGFYLCAWGASSYEQYFGPGTRLTVT.

In its sample, this clone was seen a few times. This sequence joins TRBV6-1 and TRBJ2-3; D unclear. V was cut by 1 base and J by 2 bases, with 7 bases left in between. Germline lookup yields CDR1 MNHNS and CDR2 SASEGT. The CDR3 spans 14 residues. CDR3 sequence reads: CASSEGQHTDTQYF. CDR3 sequence (DNA): TGTGCCAGCAGTGAAGGTCAACACACAGATACGCAGTATTTT.

The rearrangement uses TRBV7-3 and TRBJ2-2; 12 bases are shared with TRBD2. The V and J ends lost 3 bases and 5 bases, in that order; junction bases with no gene match: 4. CDR3 size: 16 residues. In germline, CDR1 is SGHTA, CDR2 FQGTGA. CDR3 in DNA: TGTGCCAGCAGCTTGGGACTAGCGGGTGGTACCGGGGAGCTGTTTTTT. It encodes CASSLGLAGGTGELFF.

The chain couples TRBV28 to TRBJ2-7, with 13 bases lining up with TRBD2. Losses at the gene ends were 4 bases for V and 4 bases for J; bases not matched to a gene: 7. The germline CDR1 and CDR2 sequences are MDHEN and SYDVKM. CDR3 size: 16 residues. The CDR3: CASSYGTSGTEYEQYF. CDR3 coding DNA: TGTGCCAGCAGTTACGGGACTAGCGGGACCGAATACGAGCAGTACTTC. Full variable domain (outside the CDR3, taken from reference TRBV28 and TRBJ2-7): DVKVTQSSRYLVKRTGEKVFLECVQDMDHENMFWYRQDPGLGLRLIYFSYDVKMKEKGDIPEGYSVSREKKERFSLILESASTNQTSMYLCASSYGTSGTEYEQYFGPGTRLTVT.

The chain employs TRBV13 and TRBJ2-1, with 9 positions matching TRBD2. Trimming took 5 bases from V and 5 from J; bases not matched to a gene: 7. The germline CDR1 and CDR2 sequences are PRHDT and FYEKMQ (reference sequence). There are 15 residues in the CDR3. The CDR3 protein is CASSMTSGLNNEQFF. The CDR3 DNA sequence: TGTGCCAGCAGCATGACTAGCGGTTTGAACAATGAGCAGTTCTTC.

This chain joins TRBV27 and TRBJ1-4, with D perhaps TRBD1 (5 bases). V was cut by 7 bases and J by 0 bases, with 12 bases left in between. The germline V gene encodes CDR1 MNHEY and CDR2 SMNVEV (reference sequence). The CDR3 is made up of 15 amino acids. For the CDR3, the DNA is TGTGCCAGCACAAGTTTAGGGGCAACTAATGAAAAACTGTTTTTT. Its protein is CASTSLGATNEKLFF.

The chain couples TRBV27 to TRBJ1-1, with 7 bases matching TRBD1. CDR1 MNHEY and CDR2 SMNVEV come from the germline V gene (reference sequence). The CDR3 contains 13 residues. Unmatched junction bases numbered 2, after V lost 3 bases and J lost 4 bases. CDR3 in amino acids: CASSLAGGTEAFF. For the CDR3, the DNA is TGTGCCAGCAGTTTGGCAGGGGGCACTGAAGCTTTCTTT.

The chain couples TRBV4-1 to TRBJ1-4, with 7 bases fitting TRBD1. Looked up from germline, CDR1 is MGHRA and CDR2 is YSYEKL. This CDR3 has 17 residues. Trimming cost V 3 bases and J 0 bases; bases outside gene matches: 7. Written as DNA, the CDR3 is TGCGCCAGCAGCCAGTTCGGACAGGCCTCAACTAATGAAAAACTGTTTTTT. This encodes CASSQFGQASTNEKLFF.

V is TRBV13 and J is TRBJ1-2; TRBD1 is a possible D gene (6 bases). This CDR3 contains 16 residues. Germline-derived CDR1 and CDR2 are PRHDT and FYEKMQ (reference sequence). V lost 3 bases, J lost 1 base, and 15 bases lay in between. The CDR3 sequence is CASSFPGTSFNYGYTF. The CDR3 bases are TGTGCCAGCAGCTTCCCCGGGACATCTTTTAACTATGGCTACACCTTC. The full variable domain, rest sourced from reference TRBV13 and TRBJ1-2, is AAGVIQSPRHLIKEKRETATLKCYPIPRHDTVYWYQQGPGQDPQFLISFYEKMQSDKGSIPDRFSAQQFSDYHSELNMSSLELGDSALYFCASSFPGTSFNYGYTFGSGTRLTVV.

V and J are TRBV6-5 and TRBJ2-7; TRBD1 is a possible D gene (6 bases). This CDR3 contains 11 residues. Germline CDR1 is MNHEY and CDR2 is SVGAGI. Between the trimmed V and J ends, which lost 10 bases and 5 bases, there was a span of 12 bases. The CDR3 DNA is TGTGCCACAATCAACAGGGACGAGCAGTACTTC. This translates into CATINRDEQYF.

The chain employs TRBV5-4 and TRBJ2-3; the match to TRBD1 covers 9 bases. The ends lost 2 bases at V and 5 bases at J; junction bases unmatched: 3. The CDR3 runs 14 residues. The germline gives CDR1 SGHNT, CDR2 YYREEE (reference sequence). As DNA, the CDR3 is TGTGCCAGCAGCTTCGGGACAGGGAGAGATACGCAGTATTTT. Translated: CASSFGTGRDTQYF.

V usage is TRBV9 and J usage is TRBJ2-1; D remains ambiguous. The CDR3 totals 13 residues. CDR1 and CDR2 (germline): SGDLS, YYNGEE. Trimming removed 0 bases from V and 7 bases from J, with 8 bases in between. CDR3 in DNA: TGTGCCAGCAGCGTAGATCCGACTAATGAGCAGTTCTTC. This gives the protein CASSVDPTNEQFF.

This clone came up a few times. V gene TRBV7-9 combines with J gene TRBJ1-5; D ambiguous. V shed 1 base and J shed 7 bases, with 5 bases lying between them. Germline V gene data show CDR1 as SEHNR and CDR2 as FQNEAQ (reference sequence). This CDR3 spans 12 amino acids. CDR3 amino acids: CASSLGGQPQHF. Written as DNA, the CDR3 is TGTGCCAGCAGCTTAGGAGGCCAGCCCCAGCATTTT.

The table lists this clone with a few counts. The rearrangement uses TRBV6-1 and TRBJ1-1; D gene uncertain. This CDR3 has 14 residues. Trimming stripped 4 bases from V and 0 bases from J, with 9 bases between. Germline V gene lookup returns CDR1 MNHNS and CDR2 SASEGT. Here the CDR3 reads CASSVSLMNTEAFF. CDR3 in DNA: TGTGCCAGCAGTGTTAGTCTCATGAACACTGAAGCTTTCTTT.

This clone has only one observation. The V call is TRBV9, the J call TRBJ2-2; D not resolved. Trimming pared 4 bases from V and 5 bases from J, leaving 3 bases between. Germline CDR1 is SGDLS and CDR2 is YYNGEE. The CDR3 extends over 11 amino acids. Written as DNA, the CDR3 is TGTGCCAGCAGCACTACCGGGGAGCTGTTTTTT. Its translation: CASSTTGELFF.

The chain is built from TRBV9 and TRBJ2-5; TRBD1 is a possible D gene (6 bases). Germline loops: CDR1 SGDLS, CDR2 YYNGEE. The V gene lost 5 bases and the J gene lost 3 bases, with 11 bases spanning the gap. The CDR3 is made up of 13 amino acids. The CDR3 DNA sequence: TGTGCCAGCAGAGGACAGACGGAAGAGACCCAGTACTTC. Protein sequence: CASRGQTEETQYF.

The rearrangement uses TRBV28 and TRBJ1-5, with D possibly being TRBD1 (6 bases). The germline V gene encodes CDR1 MDHEN and CDR2 SYDVKM. The CDR3 has 14 residues. Trimming stripped 2 bases from V and 6 bases from J, with 11 bases between. The CDR3 sequence is CASSLIQGSQPQHF. In DNA form, the CDR3 reads TGTGCCAGCAGTTTAATTCAGGGGTCTCAGCCCCAGCATTTT.

In regard to this clone: The same CDR3 is also encoded by other DNA sequences in this sample. The chain carries TRBV7-9 and TRBJ2-7; D remains ambiguous. Trimming cost V 6 bases and J 0 bases, with 6 bases left between them. From germline, CDR1 is SEHNR and CDR2 FQNEAQ (reference sequence). The CDR3 is 12 amino acids. CDR3 region: CASSRSSYEQYF. The CDR3 DNA is TGTGCCAGCAGTAGGAGCTCCTACGAGCAGTACTTC.

V is TRBV7-6 and J is TRBJ2-7; 10 bases match TRBD1. The CDR3 sequence is 16 residues long. Germline V lookup: CDR1 SGHVS, CDR2 FNYEAQ. The J segment lost 0 bases and the V segment lost 1 base, leaving 3 bases of the junction unmatched. The CDR3 DNA is TGTGCCAGCAGCTTAGGGACAGGGGGAGCCTCCTACGAGCAGTACTTC. Its translation: CASSLGTGGASYEQYF.

The genes are TRBV5-4 and TRBJ2-3; D not certain. Trimming took 6 bases from V and 3 from J, leaving 11 bases between them. The CDR3 totals 13 residues. CDR1 is SGHNT, CDR2 YYREEE, per germline (reference sequence). CDR3 sequence reads: CASTINPTDTQYF. CDR3 nucleotides: TGTGCCAGCACTATTAACCCAACAGATACGCAGTATTTT.

This chain joins TRBV4-2 and TRBJ2-7; 8 bases line up with TRBD2. With V trimmed by 3 bases and J by 3 bases, 4 bases remained unmatched. The CDR3 runs to 14 residues. Germline V gene lookup returns CDR1 LGHNA and CDR2 YNFKEQ. This CDR3 reads CASSQGGRYYEQYF. The CDR3 nucleotides are TGTGCCAGCAGCCAGGGCGGGAGGTACTACGAGCAGTACTTC.

The rearrangement uses TRBV5-6 and TRBJ2-7; D is perhaps TRBD2 (6 bases). The CDR3 length is 15 residues. V was pared by 2 bases and J by 2 bases, with 14 bases between. The germline V gene encodes CDR1 SGHDT and CDR2 YYEEEE. CDR3 sequence reads: CASSFRRRETYEQYF. CDR3 bases: TGTGCCAGCAGCTTCAGGCGGCGGGAAACCTACGAGCAGTACTTC.

The genes are TRBV6-1 and TRBJ2-7, with D uncertain. Germline V gene data show CDR1 as MNHNS and CDR2 as SASEGT. V was pared by 0 bases and J by 1 base, with 10 bases between. CDR3 length: 15 amino acids. CDR3 DNA: TGTGCCAGCAGTGAAGCAGTAACCACTTCCTACGAGCAGTACTTC. This encodes CASSEAVTTSYEQYF.

The CDR3 loop is CASSLAGIYEQYF. DNA of the CDR3: TGTGCCAGCAGTTTAGCGGGGATATACGAGCAGTACTTC. The genes are TRBV28 and TRBJ2-7, with D possibly TRBD2 on 6 matching bases. CDR1 is MDHEN, CDR2 SYDVKM, per germline. This CDR3 region has 13 residues. V was cut by 2 bases and J by 4 bases, with 9 bases left in between.